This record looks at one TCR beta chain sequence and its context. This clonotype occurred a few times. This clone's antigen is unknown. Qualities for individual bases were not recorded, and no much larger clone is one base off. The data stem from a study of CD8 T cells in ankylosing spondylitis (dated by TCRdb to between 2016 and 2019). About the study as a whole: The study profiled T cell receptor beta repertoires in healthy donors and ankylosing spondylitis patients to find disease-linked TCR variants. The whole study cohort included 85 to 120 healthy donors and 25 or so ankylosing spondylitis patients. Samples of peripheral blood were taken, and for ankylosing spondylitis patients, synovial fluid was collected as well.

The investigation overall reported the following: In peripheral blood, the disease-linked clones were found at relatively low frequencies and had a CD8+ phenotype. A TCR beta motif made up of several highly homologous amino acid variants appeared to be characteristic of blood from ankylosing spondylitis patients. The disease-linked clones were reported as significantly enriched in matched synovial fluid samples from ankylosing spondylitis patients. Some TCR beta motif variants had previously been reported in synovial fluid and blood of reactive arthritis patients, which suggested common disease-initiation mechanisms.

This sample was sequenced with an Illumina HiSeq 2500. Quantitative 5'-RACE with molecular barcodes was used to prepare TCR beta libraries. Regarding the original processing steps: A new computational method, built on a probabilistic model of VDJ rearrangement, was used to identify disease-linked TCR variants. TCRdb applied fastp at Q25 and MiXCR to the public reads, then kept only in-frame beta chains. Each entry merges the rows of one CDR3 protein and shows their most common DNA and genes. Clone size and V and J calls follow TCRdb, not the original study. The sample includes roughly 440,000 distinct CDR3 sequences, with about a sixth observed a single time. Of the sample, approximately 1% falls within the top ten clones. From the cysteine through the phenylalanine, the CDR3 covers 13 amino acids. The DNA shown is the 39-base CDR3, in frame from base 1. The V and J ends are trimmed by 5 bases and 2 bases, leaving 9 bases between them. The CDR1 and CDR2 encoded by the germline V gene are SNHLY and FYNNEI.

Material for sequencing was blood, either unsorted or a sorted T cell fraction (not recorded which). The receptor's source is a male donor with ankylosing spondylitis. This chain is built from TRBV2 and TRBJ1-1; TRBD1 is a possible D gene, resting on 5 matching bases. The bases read TGTGCCAGCAGTATCCGGGACAACACTGAAGCTTTCTTT. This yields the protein CASSIRDNTEAFF.